The next 5 T cell receptor beta chains were all read from a single sample in a study of T cells expressing NK-cell markers (dated by TCRdb to the early 2020s). The library was prepared using 5' RACE. Sequencer: Illumina HiSeq 2000. The reads, reprocessed by TCRdb, yield one row per CDR3 protein sequence and no DNA. The table for this sample lists fewer than 200,000 distinct CDR3 sequences. About a fifth of the sample lies in the top ten. What was sequenced was blood T cells: a sorted CD56 or NKG2C T cell subset, CD4+ or CD8+ T cells, or bulk PBMC T cells (not recorded which). Every receptor here comes from a woman between 18 and 69 years old in good health.

The chain is built from TRBV5-1 and TRBJ2-7; absent DNA, TCRdb's TRBD1 call cannot be checked. Germline V lookup: CDR1 SGHRS, CDR2 YFSETQ. The CDR3 has 15 residues. Here the CDR3 reads CASRRAGTGTYEQYF.

The chain uses TRBV20-1 and TRBJ2-7; the TCRdb D gene call, TRBD1, has no DNA to confirm it. Per the germline V gene, CDR1 is DFQATT and CDR2 is SNEGSKA (reference sequence). This CDR3 region has 15 residues. This CDR3 reads CSAREGAGVNYEQYF.

The rearrangement joins TRBV7-2 to TRBJ1-1; TCRdb picks TRBD1, but there is no DNA to check that call. The CDR3 totals 13 residues. Germline assignment: CDR1 SGHTA and CDR2 FQGNSA. This CDR3 is CASSWTGNPEAFF.

The chain links TRBV12-3 or TRBV12-4 to TRBJ2-1; checking the TCRdb D call of TRBD2 is not possible without DNA. The CDR3 sequence is 16 residues long. This CDR3 is CASSPRLAGGGNEQFF.

The V call is TRBV6-2 or TRBV6-3, the J call TRBJ2-1; TCRdb indicates TRBD2, and absent DNA this call remains unverified. The length of the CDR3 is 18 residues. Germline CDR1 MNHEY, CDR2 SVGEGT. CDR3 loop: CASSYATSGRFSYNEQFF.